Listed below are T cell receptor beta chains from one sample, sequenced in a study of T cells in Graves' hyperthyroidism and ophthalmopathy. TCRdb redid the calling of the multiplex PCR reads with MiXCR, one entry per CDR3 protein. The table has roughly 350,000 distinct CDR3 sequences, roughly an eighth seen once. Sequencing input: blood. The receptors derive from a woman aged 35 to 49 with Graves' ophthalmopathy. Each CDR3 is given with its conserved first and last residue. D genes are given only for firm matches. The size field is filled for only some rows; it gives once, few, many or a size class.

clone size	D gene	V gene	J gene	CDR3 protein	CDR3 DNA
many	-	TRBV12-3/TRBV12-4	TRBJ2-5	CASSFGRVETQYF	TGTGCCAGCAGTTTCGGGCGGGTAGAGACCCAGTACTTC
-	-	TRBV9	TRBJ2-3	CASSVVGHGSTDTQYF	TGTGCCAGCAGCGTAGTGGGGCACGGGAGCACAGATACGCAGTATTTT
few	-	TRBV9	TRBJ1-1	CASSVGGGGTEAFF	TGTGCCAGCAGCGTAGGTGGGGGAGGCACTGAAGCTTTCTTT
few	-	TRBV5-6	TRBJ1-5	CASSLERSRNQPQHF	TGTGCCAGCAGCTTGGAACGATCCCGCAATCAGCCCCAGCATTTT
few	TRBD1	TRBV19	TRBJ2-7	CASSERQGADEQYF	TGTGCCAGTAGTGAGCGACAGGGGGCCGACGAGCAGTACTTC
many	TRBD1	TRBV6-2/TRBV6-3	TRBJ1-4	CATLNDGGGRGEKLFF	TGTGCCACCCTCAACGATGGAGGGGGCCGGGGAGAAAAACTGTTTTTT
-	TRBD1	TRBV7-9	TRBJ2-7	CASSRRDRYYEQYF	TGTGCCAGCAGCCGGAGGGACAGGTACTACGAGCAGTACTTC
few	-	TRBV2	TRBJ2-7	CASKSSYEQYF	TGTGCCAGCAAGTCCTCCTACGAGCAGTACTTC
-	-	TRBV19	TRBJ1-5	CASSMGGGNNQPQHF	TGTGCCAGTAGTATGGGGGGGGGGAACAATCAGCCCCAGCATTTT
few	TRBD2	TRBV20-1	TRBJ2-3	CSAEQGLAGMWSHGDTQYF	TGCAGTGCGGAGCAGGGACTAGCGGGTATGTGGTCACACGGAGATACGCAGTATTTT
few	-	TRBV4-2	TRBJ1-5	CASSQDGAGNQPQHF	TGTGCCAGCAGCCAAGATGGAGCCGGGAACCAGCCCCAGCATTTT
many	-	TRBV28	TRBJ2-7	CASSRPGGFREQYF	TGTGCCAGCAGTCGGCCGGGTGGGTTTAGAGAGCAGTACTTC
many	-	TRBV28	TRBJ1-2	CASSSGGGVSGYGYTF	TGTGCCAGCAGTTCTGGGGGTGGGGTTTCAGGATATGGCTACACCTTC
few	-	TRBV2	TRBJ2-5	CASGQGQTQYF	TGTGCCAGCGGCCAAGGGCAGACCCAGTACTTC
few	-	TRBV19	TRBJ1-1	CASSLSTSTEAFF	TGTGCCAGTAGTTTATCGACAAGTACTGAAGCTTTCTTT
many	-	TRBV11-3	TRBJ2-3	CASSGPTPDTDTQYF	TGTGCCAGCAGCGGACCCACCCCGGACACAGATACGCAGTATTTT
many	-	TRBV11-1	TRBJ2-7	CASSSAGEGRREQYF	TGTGCCAGCAGCTCCGCAGGGGAGGGCCGAAGGGAGCAGTACTTC
-	-	TRBV20-1	TRBJ1-5	CSAPPGLGGNQPQHF	TGCAGTGCTCCCCCCGGGCTCGGGGGCAATCAGCCCCAGCATTTT
many	-	TRBV14	TRBJ1-5	CASSLKQGYSNQPQHF	TGTGCCAGCAGCCTAAAACAGGGCTATAGCAATCAGCCCCAGCATTTT
-	-	TRBV5-4	TRBJ2-1	CASSSRTETRNEQFF	TGTGCCAGCAGCTCCCGGACTGAGACAAGGAATGAGCAGTTCTTC
few	TRBD1	TRBV10-3	TRBJ2-7	CAISLDRVLSYEQYF	TGTGCCATCAGTTTAGACAGGGTACTATCCTACGAGCAGTACTTC
-	TRBD2	TRBV11-2	TRBJ2-7	CASSLLAGYEQYF	TGTGCCAGCAGCTTACTAGCGGGGTACGAGCAGTACTTC
many	-	TRBV28	TRBJ1-6	CASRSLNNSPLHF	TGTGCCAGCAGATCGTTAAATAATTCACCCCTCCACTTT
few	-	TRBV10-3	TRBJ2-2	CAVREGTLETGELFF	TGTGCCGTAAGGGAAGGGACCCTTGAAACCGGGGAGCTGTTTTTT
few	-	TRBV18	TRBJ1-1	CASSPRGASLNTEAFF	TGTGCCAGCTCACCTCGGGGAGCCAGCTTGAACACTGAAGCTTTCTTT
-	-	TRBV10-1	TRBJ2-7	CTSSGQTTYEQYF	TGCACCAGCAGTGGACAGACAACCTACGAGCAGTACTTC
-	TRBD1	TRBV18	TRBJ1-1	CASSPPYATGEVFF	TGTGCCAGCTCACCACCGTACGCGACAGGGGAAGTTTTCTTT
few	-	TRBV5-5	TRBJ1-5	CASSSSGAPNQPQHF	TGTGCCAGCAGCTCCTCGGGGGCTCCTAATCAGCCCCAGCATTTT
many	-	TRBV20-1	TRBJ1-4	CSARDHGPNEKLFF	TGCAGTGCTAGAGATCACGGTCCTAATGAAAAATTGTTTTTT
many	TRBD2	TRBV5-1	TRBJ2-3	CASSMRSGGADTQYF	TGCGCCAGCAGCATGAGAAGCGGGGGGGCAGATACGCAGTATTTT
-	-	TRBV18	TRBJ1-5	CASSRDAGLGQPQHF	TGTGCCAGCTCGCGGGATGCGGGGTTGGGTCAGCCCCAGCATTTT
many	TRBD2	TRBV20-1	TRBJ2-1	CSARDITSGYNEQFF	TGCAGTGCTAGAGATATTACTAGCGGCTACAATGAGCAGTTCTTC
once	TRBD2	TRBV4-1	TRBJ2-3	CASSQALAGTDTQYF	TGCGCCAGCAGCCAAGCCCTAGCGGGGACAGATACGCAGTATTTT
many	-	TRBV2	TRBJ2-1	CASTRDFNNEQFF	TGTGCCAGCACCCGGGACTTCAACAATGAGCAGTTCTTC
many	-	TRBV7-2	TRBJ2-7	CASSLDAGPYEQYF	TGTGCCAGCAGCTTAGATGCAGGTCCCTACGAGCAGTACTTC
many	-	TRBV10-3	TRBJ2-3	CAISDVMAGLDRGEVDYSTDTQYF	TGTGCCATCAGTGACGTTATGGCGGGGCTCGACCGCGGAGAGGTCGATTATAGCACAGATACGCAGTATTTT
few	TRBD2	TRBV3-1	TRBJ2-3	CASSQDRLGLAGVTDTQYF	TGTGCCAGCAGCCAAGATAGGTTGGGACTAGCGGGAGTAACAGATACGCAGTATTTT
-	-	TRBV29-1	TRBJ1-2	CSVGVRATGGYTF	TGCAGCGTTGGTGTACGGGCCACAGGGGGCTACACCTTC
many	TRBD1	TRBV6-5	TRBJ2-1	CASSFIQGAEQFF	TGTGCCAGCAGTTTCATACAGGGGGCCGAGCAGTTCTTC
many	-	TRBV20-1	TRBJ2-5	CSAISPSSSETQYF	TGCAGTGCTATTTCACCGTCGTCCAGTGAGACCCAGTACTTC
many	TRBD1	TRBV2	TRBJ1-2	CASHRGLLYGYTF	TGTGCCAGCCACAGGGGCCTCCTCTATGGCTACACCTTC
many	TRBD1	TRBV20-1	TRBJ1-2	CSARGGQGGTYGYTF	TGCAGTGCTAGAGGAGGACAGGGCGGAACTTATGGCTACACCTTC
-	TRBD1	TRBV3-1	TRBJ1-2	CASSQDRTGVYGYTF	TGTGCCAGCAGCCAAGATCGGACAGGGGTCTATGGCTACACCTTC
few	-	TRBV9	TRBJ2-2	CASSTRVGGNTGELFF	TGTGCCAGCAGCACCCGGGTTGGGGGCAACACCGGGGAGCTGTTTTTT
few	TRBD1	TRBV3-1	TRBJ1-3	CASSLQGANTIYF	TGTGCCAGCAGCCTTCAGGGGGCGAACACCATATATTTT
many	-	TRBV7-2	TRBJ2-3	CASSSPGRRIGRSTDTQYF	TGTGCCAGCAGCTCTCCTGGACGACGTATAGGGCGGAGCACAGATACGCAGTATTTT
many	TRBD1	TRBV10-3	TRBJ1-5	CAISTTGDSNQPQHF	TGTGCCATCAGTACGACAGGGGACAGCAATCAGCCCCAGCATTTT
few	-	TRBV7-9	TRBJ1-1	CASSLAGQGVSHTEAFF	TGTGCCAGCAGCTTAGCTGGCCAGGGAGTTTCTCACACTGAAGCTTTCTTT
-	-	TRBV4-1	TRBJ2-1	CAKKEQFF	TGCGCCAAAAAGGAGCAGTTCTTC
many	-	TRBV5-1	TRBJ1-2	CASSLNGGGYGYTF	TGCGCCAGCAGCTTAAATGGGGGTGGCTATGGCTACACCTTC
many	-	TRBV7-9	TRBJ2-7	CASTPSDWRERNYEQYF	TGTGCCAGCACCCCGAGCGATTGGAGGGAGCGCAATTACGAGCAGTACTTC
-	-	TRBV15	TRBJ2-2	CATSRDHSSGELFF	TGTGCCACCAGCAGAGACCATAGTTCCGGGGAGCTGTTTTTT
-	-	TRBV30	TRBJ2-5	CAWSVTVRETQYF	TGTGCCTGGAGTGTAACCGTCCGGGAGACCCAGTACTTC
many	TRBD1	TRBV7-9	TRBJ1-2	CASSSGGDYGYTF	TGTGCCAGCAGCTCAGGGGGCGACTATGGCTACACCTTC
many	TRBD2	TRBV2	TRBJ2-1	CASRVAGGLNEQFF	TGTGCCAGCAGGGTAGCGGGGGGGCTGAATGAGCAGTTCTTC
few	TRBD1	TRBV4-1	TRBJ2-3	CASSQNPPGQGAADTQYF	TGCGCCAGCAGCCAGAATCCTCCGGGACAGGGGGCCGCAGATACGCAGTATTTT
once	-	TRBV3-1	TRBJ1-5	CASSPGFDGQPQHF	TGTGCCAGCAGCCCGGGATTCGATGGTCAGCCCCAGCATTTT
many	-	TRBV2	TRBJ2-3	CASRPQGQFGDTQYF	TGTGCCAGCAGACCTCAAGGACAATTTGGGGATACGCAGTATTTT
few	TRBD1	TRBV5-1	TRBJ1-2	CASSLDGQGGFGGYTF	TGCGCCAGCAGCTTGGACGGACAGGGAGGATTCGGAGGCTACACCTTC
-	-	TRBV6-5	TRBJ1-2	CASSYSSTAVSTF	TGTGCCAGCAGTTACTCGAGTACGGCCGTCAGCACCTTC